The rows below give T cell receptor beta chains drawn from one sample of a study of blood T cell repertoires in COVID-19. Profiling relied on immunoSEQ multiplex PCR, and the TCRdb table lists in-frame clones only, not all of them. In the table there are more than 250,000 clones, roughly 90% of which are singletons. The specimen sequenced was PBMCs or T cells enriched from blood (not recorded which). The receptors stem from a woman younger than 35 with acute COVID-19. The CDR3 runs from the conserved cysteine through the conserved F or W. A D gene is named only where the DNA matches it firmly. The size of a clone is reported for some rows only, either as once, few or many, or as a class for expanded clones.

NA,TRBV27,TRBJ1-5,15,NA,CASSPIRYSNQPQHF,TGTGCCAGCAGTCCAATCAGGTATAGCAATCAGCCCCAGCATTTT
NA,TRBV7-2,TRBJ2-1,15,NA,CASSSDWLGADEQFF,TGTGCCAGCAGCTCCGACTGGTTAGGTGCCGATGAGCAGTTCTTC
NA,TRBV25-1,TRBJ2-1,15,TRBD2,CASSEPSGMGNEQFF,TGTGCCAGCAGTGAGCCTAGCGGGATGGGGAATGAGCAGTTCTTC
once,TRBV29-1,TRBJ2-7,12,NA,CSVWGHSYEQYF,TGCAGCGTTTGGGGGCACTCCTACGAGCAGTACTTC
NA,TRBV5-6,TRBJ2-3,19,TRBD2,CASSFGLAGAVGRTDTQYF,TGTGCCAGCAGCTTCGGCCTAGCGGGAGCCGTGGGGCGCACAGATACGCAGTATTTT
NA,TRBV18,TRBJ1-5,13,TRBD1,CASSQGAQQPQHF,TGTGCCAGCTCACAGGGGGCTCAACAGCCCCAGCATTTT
NA,TRBV6-5,TRBJ2-1,13,NA,CASRAGYYNEQFF,TGTGCCAGCAGGGCAGGATACTACAATGAGCAGTTCTTC
NA,TRBV10-3,TRBJ2-7,15,TRBD2,CAIKPQTSGSYEQYF,TGTGCCATCAAACCACAGACTAGCGGGAGTTACGAGCAGTACTTC
once,TRBV7-9,TRBJ2-7,16,TRBD2,CASSPPLAGVSYEQYF,TGTGCCAGCAGCCCCCCCCTAGCGGGAGTCTCCTACGAGCAGTACTTC
NA,TRBV5-1,TRBJ2-5,15,NA,CASSLELGYQETQYF,TGCGCCAGCAGCTTGGAACTAGGATACCAAGAGACCCAGTACTTC
NA,TRBV9,TRBJ2-1,20,NA,CASSEPVRGKTGTIFNEQFF,TGTGCCAGCAGTGAACCAGTAAGAGGGAAGACAGGCACTATTTTTAATGAGCAGTTCTTC
NA,TRBV9,TRBJ2-3,14,TRBD1,CASSGGTGDDTQYF,TGTGCCAGCAGCGGAGGGACAGGGGACGATACGCAGTATTTT
NA,TRBV18,TRBJ2-3,16,NA,CASSPHTGLDTDTQYF,TGTGCCAGCTCACCTCACACCGGGTTGGACACAGATACGCAGTATTTT
NA,TRBV7-9,TRBJ2-7,13,NA,CASSSWGPYEQYF,TGTGCCAGCAGCTCTTGGGGCCCCTACGAGCAGTACTTC
once,TRBV24-1,TRBJ2-1,14,NA,CATQVSGSNNEQFF,TGTGCCACCCAGGTATCTGGGTCTAACAATGAGCAGTTCTTC
NA,TRBV27,TRBJ2-5,14,NA,CASSDRSGQETQYF,TGTGCCAGCAGTGACAGGTCGGGTCAAGAGACCCAGTACTTC
NA,TRBV5-1,TRBJ1-1,12,TRBD1,CASSLQGTEAFF,TGCGCCAGCAGCTTACAGGGGACTGAAGCTTTCTTT
NA,TRBV5-4,TRBJ2-4,18,NA,CASSLVGGRGFAKNIQYF,TGTGCCAGCAGCTTGGTCGGGGGGCGAGGTTTTGCCAAAAACATTCAGTACTTC
NA,TRBV11-2,TRBJ2-7,15,TRBD1,CASSPPRDSNYEQYF,TGTGCCAGCAGCCCCCCCCGGGACAGCAATTACGAGCAGTACTTC
NA,TRBV3-1/TRBV3-2,TRBJ1-1,17,TRBD1,CASSQLRQGARATEAFF,TGTGCCAGCAGCCAACTTCGACAGGGGGCGAGGGCGACTGAAGCTTTCTTT
NA,TRBV28,TRBJ2-1,14,NA,CASSLLGGGNEQFF,TGTGCCAGCAGTTTACTAGGGGGGGGGAATGAGCAGTTCTTC
NA,TRBV18,TRBJ1-4,15,NA,CASSPQEDVGEKLFF,TGTGCCAGCTCACCCCAGGAGGACGTGGGGGAAAAACTGTTTTTT
NA,TRBV5-1,TRBJ2-3,14,TRBD1,CASSRGGETDTQYF,TGCGCCAGCAGCAGAGGGGGCGAAACAGATACGCAGTATTTT
NA,TRBV7-7,TRBJ2-7,15,TRBD1,CASSVRTGPPYEQYF,TGTGCCAGCAGCGTTCGGACAGGCCCCCCCTACGAGCAGTACTTC
NA,TRBV19,TRBJ2-5,15,TRBD1,CASSTPRTGKETQYF,TGTGCCAGTAGTACACCGAGGACAGGGAAAGAGACCCAGTACTTC
NA,TRBV5-1,TRBJ2-1,17,TRBD2,CASSLGQAGGPPNEQFF,TGCGCCAGCAGCTTGGGCCAGGCGGGAGGGCCCCCGAATGAGCAGTTCTTC
NA,TRBV18,TRBJ1-2,15,TRBD1,CASSFGTADPYGYTF,TGTGCCAGCTCGTTCGGGACAGCCGACCCCTATGGCTACACCTTC
NA,TRBV19,TRBJ2-1,14,TRBD2,CATSTGTTNNEQFF,TGTGCCACCTCTACCGGGACTACCAACAATGAGCAGTTCTTC
few,TRBV10-2,TRBJ2-2,15,TRBD2,CASSGLAGYTGELFF,TGCGCCAGCAGCGGACTAGCGGGATACACCGGGGAGCTGTTTTTT
NA,TRBV6-5,TRBJ1-1,11,NA,CASRINTEAFF,TGTGCCAGCAGAATAAACACTGAAGCTTTCTTT
NA,TRBV29-1,TRBJ2-7,13,TRBD2,CSAAGTRLYEQYF,TGCAGCGCTGCCGGGACTAGACTCTACGAGCAGTACTTC
NA,TRBV28,TRBJ1-2,14,TRBD1,CASSRSGGGYGYTF,TGTGCCAGCAGTCGCTCAGGGGGCGGCTATGGCTACACCTTC